The 14 T cell receptor beta chains below were found in one sample sequenced in a study of T cell responses to AZD1222 COVID-19 vaccine. Here immunoSEQ multiplex PCR was the method, and the copy in TCRdb shows in-frame clones only, minus some. Among about 150,000 clones listed, approximately 91% were seen once. The source material was peripheral blood, sampled 28 days after the second dose of the MenACWY control vaccine. Receptor source: an adult who received the MenACWY meningococcal vaccine as a control.

The rearrangement uses TRBV7-2 and TRBJ2-3, with 8 bases that match TRBD1. From germline, CDR1 is SGHTA and CDR2 FQGNSA. V lost 4 bases to trimming and J lost 6 bases; unmatched junction nucleotides: 15. The CDR3 covers 17 residues. The CDR3 is CASSSGVDWTGSDTQYF. The DNA of the CDR3 is TGTGCCAGCAGCTCTGGGGTTGATTGGACAGGGAGCGATACGCAGTATTTT.

The chain is built from TRBV18 and TRBJ2-7; D uncertain. This CDR3 contains 15 residues. CDR1 is KGHSH and CDR2 is LQKENI in the germline V gene. The V gene lost 3 bases and the J gene lost 2 bases, with 14 bases spanning the gap. The CDR3 nucleotides read TGTGCCAGCTCACCCTCACCTGGGCGGACCTACGAGCAGTACTTC. It specifies CASSPSPGRTYEQYF.

The rearrangement joins TRBV5-8 to TRBJ2-3, with a tentative D call TRBD2 (6 bases). The V gene lost 5 bases and the J gene lost 0 bases, with 13 bases spanning the gap. The CDR3 is made up of 15 amino acids. Germline V gene sequence: CDR1 SGHTS, CDR2 YDEGEE. The CDR3 nucleotides read TGTGCCAGCAGGGAACGACTAGTTAGCACAGATACGCAGTATTTT. Translating gives CASRERLVSTDTQYF. The whole variable domain, remainder taken from reference TRBV5-8 and TRBJ2-3, is EAGVTQSPTHLIKTRGQQATLRCSPISGHTSVYWYQQALGLGLQFLLWYDEGEERNRGNFPPRFSGRQFPNYSSELNVNALELEDSALYLCASRERLVSTDTQYFGPGTRLTVL.

This chain joins TRBV5-1 and TRBJ2-3; D might be TRBD1 (5 bases). Trimming removed 0 bases at V and 8 bases at J, with 7 bases between. CDR3 size: 12 residues. In germline, CDR1 is SGHRS, CDR2 YFSETQ. The CDR3 coding sequence is TGCGCCAGCAGCTTGGAAGGGGTTACGCAGTATTTT. Translating gives CASSLEGVTQYF. The variable domain in full, with the rest retrieved from reference TRBV5-1 and TRBJ2-3, is KAGVTQTPRYLIKTRGQQVTLSCSPISGHRSVSWYQQTPGQGLQFLFEYFSETQRNKGNFPGRFSGRQFSNSRSEMNVSTLELGDSALYLCASSLEGVTQYFGPGTRLTVL.

The chain employs TRBV6-5 and TRBJ2-6, with D unresolved. The CDR3 has 13 residues. CDR1 and CDR2 from the germline V gene are MNHEY and SVGAGI. V was shortened by 8 bases and J by 0 bases, with 5 bases between the two germline ends. CDR3 nucleotide sequence: TGTGCCAGCTCCAACTCTGGGGCCAACGTCCTGACTTTC. Its translation is CASSNSGANVLTF.

The rearrangement uses TRBV28 and TRBJ2-1; D is possibly TRBD2 (8 bases). Germline lookup yields CDR1 MDHEN and CDR2 SYDVKM. Trimming left V 4 bases short and J 4 bases short, with 17 bases between. This CDR3 region has 16 residues. The CDR3 bases are TGTGCCAGCAGTTCCCGGGTAGCGGGACAGTACAATGAGCAGTTCTTC. This codes for CASSSRVAGQYNEQFF. Looking up the rest from reference TRBV28 and TRBJ2-1 gives the full variable domain: DVKVTQSSRYLVKRTGEKVFLECVQDMDHENMFWYRQDPGLGLRLIYFSYDVKMKEKGDIPEGYSVSREKKERFSLILESASTNQTSMYLCASSSRVAGQYNEQFFGPGTRLTVL.

J is TRBJ1-2 and V is TRBV6-1, with D possibly matching TRBD1 (6 bases). The CDR3 has 14 residues. V lost 3 bases and J 7 bases, leaving 15 bases between the germline ends. The germline gives CDR1 MNHNS, CDR2 SASEGT. The CDR3 sequence: CASSDAWGGPGYTF. CDR3 sequence (DNA): TGTGCCAGCAGTGACGCCTGGGGGGGGCCTGGCTACACCTTC.

V gene TRBV23-1 combines with J gene TRBJ2-6; D unresolved. TRBV23-1 is identified as an open reading frame with a role that is uncertain. The V and J ends lost 8 bases and 0 bases respectively, with 17 bases between them. The CDR3 extends over 17 amino acids. CDR3 coding DNA: TGCGCCAGCTGGGGTGGGTTCGGAAACTCTGGGGCCAACGTCCTGACTTTC. Its protein product is CASWGGFGNSGANVLTF.

There are a few counts of this clone. The chain recombines TRBV30 with TRBJ1-2; perhaps TRBD1 as D (6 bases). The CDR3 loop spans 12 amino acids. V was cut by 8 bases and J by 5 bases, with 15 bases left in between. CDR1 is GTSNPN, CDR2 SVGIG, per germline (reference sequence). CDR3 sequence reads: CATSGGAYGYTF. CDR3 nucleotides: TGTGCCACCTCGGGGGGCGCATATGGCTACACCTTC.

For this clone: This sample includes further DNA sequences coding for the same CDR3. The chain carries TRBV12-3 or TRBV12-4 and TRBJ1-5; maybe TRBD1 (5 bases). The CDR3 loop spans 13 amino acids. V was shortened by 3 bases and J by 5 bases, with 8 bases between the two germline ends. CDR3 residues: CASSFGGDQPQHF. The CDR3 coding sequence is TGTGCCAGCAGTTTTGGGGGTGATCAGCCCCAGCATTTT.

This clone has only a few counts. The gene calls are TRBV30 and TRBJ1-1, with 10 bases identical to TRBD1. This CDR3 is built from 14 residues. Germline loops: CDR1 GTSNPN, CDR2 SVGIG (reference sequence). J gave up 1 base and V 3 bases, and 2 bases lay outside the gene matches. CDR3 DNA sequence: TGTGCCTGGAGGACAGGGGGCCAGAACACTGAAGCTTTCTTT. Translated: CAWRTGGQNTEAFF.

The chain joins TRBV15 to TRBJ1-2, with a tentative D call TRBD1 (6 bases). This CDR3 region has 14 residues. Germline lookup yields CDR1 LNHNV and CDR2 YYDKDF (reference sequence). V lost 3 bases, J lost 2 bases, and 10 bases lay in between. The chain's CDR3 is CATSRDSANYGYTF. CDR3 nucleotides: TGTGCCACCAGCAGGGACAGCGCGAACTATGGCTACACCTTC.

The rearrangement joins TRBV4-1 to TRBJ2-5; D tentatively reads TRBD1 or TRBD2 (5 bases each). Germline V lookup: CDR1 MGHRA, CDR2 YSYEKL. The CDR3 totals 18 residues. Trimming shortened V by 0 bases and J by 4 bases, and 21 bases separated the two germline ends. The CDR3 coding sequence is TGCGCCAGCAGCCAAGATCGGGGTCGGGGCCCTATAGGAGAGACCCAGTACTTC. It encodes CASSQDRGRGPIGETQYF.

The genes are TRBV7-3 and TRBJ1-2; D may be TRBD1 (6 bases). The CDR3 consists of 14 residues. Germline lookup yields CDR1 SGHTA and CDR2 FQGTGA. Between the trimmed V and J ends, which lost 2 bases and 8 bases, there was a span of 15 bases. CDR3 coding DNA: TGTGCCAGCAGCTTAGGGGGGCGCATAGGAGGCTACACCTTC. Protein sequence: CASSLGGRIGGYTF. Supplemented by reference TRBV7-3 and TRBJ1-2, the full variable domain reads GAGVSQTPSNKVTEKGKYVELRCDPISGHTALYWYRQSLGQGPEFLIYFQGTGAADDSGLPNDRFFAVRPEGSVSTLKIQRTERGDSAVYLCASSLGGRIGGYTFGSGTRLTVV.